A selection of T cell receptor beta chains follows, all from one sample in a study of T cells in narcolepsy. Profiling relied on immunoSEQ multiplex PCR, and the TCRdb table lists in-frame clones only, not all of them. The repertoire holds over 25,000 clones, with around 81% as singletons. Sample: CD45RA- memory CD4+ T cells from PBMCs. The receptors derive from a human donor with narcolepsy. Both conserved end residues are part of each CDR3.

j_gene,v_gene,CDR3aa
TRBJ1-4,TRBV6-5,CASRPTGENEKLFF
TRBJ1-1,TRBV19,CASSTRQGRTEAFF
TRBJ1-1,TRBV6-6,CASSYSKERGAFF
TRBJ1-4,TRBV7-8,CASSPEAVTNEKLFF
TRBJ2-5,TRBV29-1,CSVAGTGGRQTQYF
TRBJ2-4,TRBV25-1,CASSATGEKNIQYF
TRBJ1-4,TRBV5-8,CASSQQGANEKLFF
TRBJ1-3,TRBV6-6,CASSFGTGVRNTIYF
TRBJ1-2,TRBV19,CASSIRSNYGYTF
TRBJ1-1,TRBV4-3,CASSQSTGTTEAFF
TRBJ1-5,TRBV2,CASRNDNQPQHF
TRBJ1-2,TRBV7-2,CASSLDGQGTYGYTF
TRBJ1-6,TRBV7-2,CASSSNGQENNSPLHF
TRBJ2-3,TRBV18,CASSPRGSVDTQYF
TRBJ2-2,TRBV7-9,CASSLTRGSGELFF
TRBJ2-5,TRBV7-6,CASSPSLGGQPLLETQYF
TRBJ2-7,TRBV19,CASKRDTSSYEQYF
TRBJ1-6,TRBV19,CASTGRDSYNSPLHF
TRBJ2-7,TRBV5-8,CASSARTGTDYSYEQYF
TRBJ1-3,TRBV11-2,CASRISGGRDTIYF
TRBJ1-1,TRBV7-2,CASAGTLSRNTEAFF
TRBJ1-3,TRBV2,CASSRGSGNTIYF
TRBJ2-2,TRBV9,CASSVGMIRGGGELFF
TRBJ1-3,TRBV21-1,CASSKEIKRSGQGSGNTIYF
TRBJ1-5,TRBV28,CASTPKQERNQPQHF
TRBJ1-1,TRBV6-1,CASSAQGVVTEAFF
TRBJ1-3,TRBV10-2,CASSIQTGGGNTIYF
TRBJ1-5,TRBV6-1,CASRAGTGSNQPQHF
TRBJ1-2,TRBV2,CASRESESVYGYTF
TRBJ1-2,TRBV9,CASSVEAGRGYTF
TRBJ2-5,TRBV19,CASSNSGEQETQYF
TRBJ1-5,TRBV7-9,CASSPGDSSNQPQHF
TRBJ1-1,TRBV18,CASSMAGTGVGNTEAFF
TRBJ2-3,TRBV2,CASSGGLSTDTQYF
TRBJ2-5,TRBV19,CASSIGQGQETQYF
TRBJ2-7,TRBV20-1,CSASRVPEQYF
TRBJ2-1,TRBV27,CASSHGQGTNEQFF
TRBJ1-2,TRBV19,CASSTGTAGSYGYTF
TRBJ1-3,TRBV7-8,CASSATGGGGNTIYF
TRBJ1-2,TRBV25-1,CASSGSTGTNYGYTF
TRBJ1-4,TRBV28,CASVDRQGVLEKLFF
TRBJ2-7,TRBV7-8,CASSLAGTYEQYF
TRBJ2-5,TRBV7-3,CASSLAREETQYF
TRBJ2-2,TRBV5-6,CASSLVAGGPRSGELFF
TRBJ2-3,TRBV7-3,CASSLGRSTDTQYF
TRBJ2-3,TRBV4-2,CASSQARGQAGADTQYF
TRBJ1-4,TRBV6-5,CASRADVGTNEKLFF
TRBJ1-3,TRBV6-5,CASSASSSGNTIYF
TRBJ2-5,TRBV7-7,CASSTPLGSQETQYF
TRBJ2-4,TRBV30,CAWRPGPRGGIQYF
TRBJ2-7,TRBV19,CASSPGGGYEQYF
TRBJ2-6,TRBV7-2,CASSPEVSGANVLTF
TRBJ1-2,TRBV6-5,CASSEESHGYTF
TRBJ1-1,TRBV7-9,CASSLSRTGNTEAFF
TRBJ2-7,TRBV28,CASSWDLARLEQYF
TRBJ1-5,TRBV6-6,CASTGDNQPQHF
TRBJ2-5,TRBV6-5,CASSLRQTQETQYF
TRBJ2-7,TRBV18,CASSLASGTGFYEQYF